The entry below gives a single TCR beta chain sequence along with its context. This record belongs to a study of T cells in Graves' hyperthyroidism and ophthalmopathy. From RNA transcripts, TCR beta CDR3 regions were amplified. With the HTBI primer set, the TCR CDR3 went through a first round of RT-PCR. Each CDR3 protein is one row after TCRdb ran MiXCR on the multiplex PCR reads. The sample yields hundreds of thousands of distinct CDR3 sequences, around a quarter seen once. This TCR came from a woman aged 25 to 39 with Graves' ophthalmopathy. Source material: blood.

The CDR3 spells CASSLPGDQETQYF. For the CDR3, the DNA is TGTGCCAGCAGTTTGCCAGGCGACCAAGAGACCCAGTACTTC. The rearrangement uses TRBV6-5 and TRBJ2-5; no clear D. Trimming left V 4 bases short and J 0 bases short, with 9 bases between. CDR3 length: 14 amino acids. The V gene's germline CDR1 is MNHEY and CDR2 SVGAGI.